These 30 T cell receptor beta chains were all obtained from the same sample, sequenced in a study of T cell responses to AZD1222 COVID-19 vaccine. The repertoire was sequenced with immunoSEQ multiplex PCR; TCRdb's copy has only in-frame clones and lacks some. The table lists under 150,000 clones, 93% of them singletons. The sample was peripheral blood, taken on day 0 of AZD1222 vaccination. Every receptor here comes from an adult in good health.

The rearrangement joins TRBV6-5 to TRBJ1-1; a weak D match, TRBD1 (5 bases). The CDR3 length is 14 residues. Germline loops: CDR1 MNHEY, CDR2 SVGAGI. V lost 5 bases, J lost 5 bases, and 15 bases lay in between. CDR3 sequence: CASSISGKGTEAFF. The DNA of the CDR3 is TGTGCCAGCAGTATCTCAGGGAAGGGGACTGAAGCTTTCTTT.

The table lists this clone with a count of one. This chain connects TRBV19 to TRBJ1-1; D gene unclear. With 3 bases removed from V and 6 bases from J, the gap between germline ends came to 8 bases. CDR1 and CDR2 (germline): LNHDA, SQIVND (reference sequence). This CDR3 contains 12 residues. CDR3 amino acids: CASSIGQAEAFF. DNA for the CDR3: TGTGCCAGTAGTATTGGTCAGGCTGAAGCTTTCTTT.

The chain combines TRBV3-1 (or the pseudogene TRBV3-2) with TRBJ2-2, with D perhaps TRBD2 (6 bases). The germline V gene encodes CDR1 LGHDT and CDR2 YNNKEL (reference sequence). This CDR3 comprises 16 residues. Trimming pared 2 bases from V and 4 bases from J, leaving 14 bases between. The CDR3 region has the DNA TGTGCCAGCAGCCAAACCTGGGTGGAGGGCACCGGGGAGCTGTTTTTT. As protein: CASSQTWVEGTGELFF.

The chain has TRBV19 and TRBJ1-2; 7 bases are shared with TRBD1. CDR3 length equals 12 residues. CDR1 and CDR2 (germline): LNHDA, SQIVND (reference sequence). Germline trimming cut 10 bases from V and 8 bases from J; bases unmatched to any gene: 10. Here the CDR3 reads CATRQGGEGYTF. The CDR3 nucleotides read TGTGCCACCCGACAGGGAGGAGAGGGCTACACCTTC.

The chain's CDR3 is CASSLGGGPYEQYF. CDR3 nucleotides: TGTGCCAGCAGCTTAGGCGGCGGCCCCTACGAGCAGTACTTC. This chain uses TRBV7-9 with TRBJ2-7; D not resolved. V was trimmed by 1 base and J by 2 bases, leaving 9 bases between them. Germline CDR1 SEHNR, CDR2 FQNEAQ (reference sequence). CDR3 length: 14 residues.

The chain employs TRBV7-2 and TRBJ1-4; D is unclear. Germline V lookup: CDR1 SGHTA, CDR2 FQGNSA. The CDR3 is 14 residues long. The germline V and J ends were trimmed by 1 base and 3 bases, with 6 bases remaining between them. The CDR3 loop is CASSLVGPNEKLFF. CDR3 sequence (DNA): TGTGCCAGCAGCTTAGTTGGACCTAATGAAAAACTGTTTTTT.

The chain combines TRBV6-5 with TRBJ1-1; TRBD1 is a possible D gene (5 bases). The CDR3 sequence is 13 residues long. Germline CDR1 reads MNHEY; CDR2 reads SVGAGI. Trimming removed 6 bases from V and 11 bases from J, with 19 bases in between. Here the CDR3 DNA reads TGTGCCAGCAGCCCAGGGACCGCGAGTCGGGCTTTCTTT. This sequence encodes CASSPGTASRAFF.

This chain uses TRBV9 with TRBJ1-6; the D gene is possibly TRBD1 (6 bases). Germline-derived CDR1 and CDR2 are SGDLS and YYNGEE. Trimming removed 4 bases at V and 0 bases at J, with 11 bases between. The CDR3 totals 16 residues. For the CDR3, the DNA is TGTGCCAGCAGCCCGCGACAGGACTCCTATAATTCACCCCTCCACTTT. Protein sequence: CASSPRQDSYNSPLHF.

The chain is built from TRBV5-8 and TRBJ2-5; 7 bases line up with TRBD2. The CDR3 totals 13 residues. The J segment lost 5 bases and the V segment lost 4 bases, leaving 5 bases of the junction unmatched. Germline V gene sequence: CDR1 SGHTS, CDR2 YDEGEE. CDR3 nucleotide sequence: TGTGCCAGCAGCCCGCGGGGGTGGGAGACCCAGTACTTC. Protein sequence: CASSPRGWETQYF.

This chain joins TRBV28 and TRBJ2-7; 8 bases are shared with TRBD1. Germline V gene sequence: CDR1 MDHEN, CDR2 SYDVKM. The CDR3 length is 15 residues. V was pared by 5 bases and J by 2 bases, with 8 bases of the junction left unmatched. The chain's CDR3 is CASSLGTGGAYEQYF. CDR3 coding DNA: TGTGCCAGCAGTCTAGGGACAGGAGGGGCCTACGAGCAGTACTTC.

V is TRBV6-5 and J is TRBJ1-2, with D possibly being TRBD1 (5 bases). There are 14 residues in the CDR3. The V and J ends lost 2 bases and 4 bases respectively, with 11 bases between them. Per germline, CDR1 MNHEY and CDR2 SVGAGI. The CDR3 loop is CASSYGLGGYGYTF. CDR3 nucleotides: TGTGCCAGCAGTTACGGGTTGGGGGGCTATGGCTACACCTTC.

This clone has a single count. The sample contains more than one DNA sequence encoding this CDR3. The chain employs TRBV5-1 and TRBJ1-2; 7 nucleotides agree with TRBD1. J gave up 2 bases and V 0 bases, and 1 base lay outside the gene matches. CDR3 length equals 14 residues. CDR1 SGHRS and CDR2 YFSETQ come from the germline V gene. The CDR3 DNA sequence: TGCGCCAGCAGCTTGGAAGGGGGCAACTATGGCTACACCTTC. This sequence encodes CASSLEGGNYGYTF.

As DNA, the CDR3 is TGTGCCAGCAGGCGGAGGGGGGCCGGAAACACCATATATTTT. Amino acids: CASRRRGAGNTIYF. V gene TRBV6-5 combines with J gene TRBJ1-3, with a weak D call TRBD1 (6 bases). The V gene's germline CDR1 is MNHEY and CDR2 SVGAGI. Trimming pared 6 bases from V and 4 bases from J, leaving 13 bases between. The CDR3 sequence is 14 residues long.

V and J are TRBV6-5 and TRBJ2-2; 8 nucleotides match TRBD2. The V segment lost 11 bases and the J segment 5 bases; nucleotides outside the gene matches: 7. The germline CDR1 and CDR2 sequences are MNHEY and SVGAGI. The length of the CDR3 is 13 residues. Written as DNA, the CDR3 is TGTGCCGCGGCCGGGACTAGAACCGGGGAGCTGTTTTTT. Protein product: CAAAGTRTGELFF.

The chain has TRBV7-8 and TRBJ2-2; the D is unclear. This CDR3 region has 14 residues. V was cut by 6 bases and J by 5 bases, with 13 bases left in between. Looked up from germline, CDR1 is SGHVS and CDR2 is FQNEAQ. CDR3 DNA: TGTGCCAGCAGGGGAAGGGTGGGAACCGGGGAGCTGTTTTTT. Encoded protein: CASRGRVGTGELFF. Full variable domain (outside the CDR3, taken from reference TRBV7-8 and TRBJ2-2): GAGVSQSPRYKVAKRGQDVALRCDPISGHVSLFWYQQALGQGPEFLTYFQNEAQLDKSGLPSDRFFAERPEGSVSTLKIQRTQQEDSAVYLCASRGRVGTGELFFGEGSRLTVL.

This sequence joins TRBV5-6 and TRBJ1-1; TRBD1 aligns across 9 bases. In germline, CDR1 is SGHDT, CDR2 YYEEEE. The CDR3 is 15 residues long. The trim removed 2 bases at V and 0 bases at J, leaving 2 bases unmatched. The CDR3, as DNA: TGTGCCAGCAGCTTACAGGGGGCGTTGAACACTGAAGCTTTCTTT. It specifies CASSLQGALNTEAFF.

The chain links TRBV23-1 to TRBJ2-2; D may be TRBD1 (6 bases). TRBV23-1 is an ORF, with its function uncertain. The V end lost 7 bases, the J end lost 4 bases, and 19 bases lay between the germline ends. This CDR3 contains 16 residues. CDR3 sequence reads: CASISKGGWGTGELFF. As DNA, the CDR3 is TGCGCCAGCATCTCAAAAGGGGGTTGGGGCACCGGGGAGCTGTTTTTT.

The J gene is TRBJ2-1, the V gene TRBV5-1; D is possibly TRBD1 (5 bases). The CDR3 covers 15 residues. V was cut by 4 bases and J by 0 bases, with 11 bases left in between. CDR1 is SGHRS, CDR2 YFSETQ, per germline. The CDR3 sequence is CASSHDSRSYNEQFF. CDR3 nucleotides: TGCGCCAGCAGCCACGACAGCCGCTCCTACAATGAGCAGTTCTTC.

The rearrangement joins TRBV19 to TRBJ1-5; TRBD1 matches at 7 bases. The trim removed 9 bases at V and 3 bases at J, leaving 5 bases unmatched. The CDR3 is 13 residues long. Germline loops: CDR1 LNHDA, CDR2 SQIVND (reference sequence). The CDR3 loop reads CASTDRVNQPQHF. The CDR3 region has the DNA TGTGCCAGCACCGACAGGGTCAATCAGCCCCAGCATTTT.

This chain joins TRBV6-1 and TRBJ2-7; maybe TRBD2 (5 bases). Germline loops: CDR1 MNHNS, CDR2 SASEGT. This CDR3 spans 13 amino acids. Trimming removed 3 bases at V and 4 bases at J, with 10 bases between. The CDR3 sequence is CASSEPGWYEQYF. CDR3 in DNA: TGTGCCAGCAGTGAGCCGGGATGGTACGAGCAGTACTTC.

This rearrangement joins TRBV3-1 (or the pseudogene TRBV3-2) to TRBJ2-2; a weak D match, TRBD2 (6 bases). The CDR3 covers 18 residues. V shed 2 bases and J shed 5 bases, with 21 bases lying between them. Germline loops: CDR1 LGHDT, CDR2 YNNKEL (reference sequence). The CDR3 nucleotides read TGTGCCAGCAGCCAACCCCAACTTACCACGCGGGGAACCGGGGAGCTGTTTTTT. As protein: CASSQPQLTTRGTGELFF.

V usage is TRBV5-4 and J usage is TRBJ1-1; D not certain. V was clipped by 4 bases and J by 0 bases, with 13 bases between them. From germline, CDR1 is SGHNT and CDR2 YYREEE (reference sequence). This CDR3 region has 15 residues. As DNA, the CDR3 is TGTGCCAGCAGCCCTTTCAAAACGGTGAACACTGAAGCTTTCTTT. This gives the protein CASSPFKTVNTEAFF.

The CDR3: CSVKDTEAFF. In nucleotides, the CDR3 is TGCAGCGTTAAGGACACTGAAGCTTTCTTT. This rearrangement joins TRBV29-1 to TRBJ1-1; D is unclear. Looked up from germline, CDR1 is SQVTM and CDR2 is ANQGSEA. V was pared by 5 bases and J by 3 bases, with 4 bases between. The CDR3 is 10 amino acids.

The V and J genes are TRBV5-1 and TRBJ2-6; D might be TRBD1 (5 bases). V lost 0 bases and J lost 2, with 6 bases in between. The CDR3 has 15 amino acids. Germline V CDR1 and CDR2: SGHRS, YFSETQ. The CDR3 here is CASSLAGPGANVLTF. CDR3 DNA: TGCGCCAGCAGCTTGGCAGGGCCTGGGGCCAACGTCCTGACTTTC. Full variable domain (rest looked up from reference TRBV5-1 and TRBJ2-6): KAGVTQTPRYLIKTRGQQVTLSCSPISGHRSVSWYQQTPGQGLQFLFEYFSETQRNKGNFPGRFSGRQFSNSRSEMNVSTLELGDSALYLCASSLAGPGANVLTFGAGSRLTVL.

The V gene is TRBV7-9, the J gene TRBJ2-1; 7 nucleotides agree with TRBD1. CDR1 is SEHNR, CDR2 FQNEAQ, per germline (reference sequence). V shed 5 bases and J 5 bases; nucleotides not matched to a gene: 3. The CDR3 is 13 residues long. The CDR3 DNA reads as TGTGCCAGCAGCCACACAGGGGACAATGAGCAGTTCTTC. Protein product: CASSHTGDNEQFF.

The count of this clone is one. The chain recombines TRBV5-8 with TRBJ1-5, with 8 bases lining up with TRBD1. The CDR3 loop spans 15 amino acids. Germline CDR1 SGHTS, CDR2 YDEGEE. Unmatched junction bases numbered 3, after V lost 3 bases and J lost 1 base. CDR3 region: CASSYTGGSNQPQHF. CDR3 DNA: TGTGCCAGCAGCTATACAGGGGGGAGCAATCAGCCCCAGCATTTT.

This clone showed up just once. The gene calls are TRBV4-2 and TRBJ2-6; D is unclear. This CDR3 region has 13 residues. The germline V and J ends were trimmed by 4 bases and 4 bases, with 5 bases remaining between them. CDR1 is LGHNA and CDR2 is YNFKEQ in the germline V gene. Here the CDR3 DNA reads TGTGCCAGCAGCCGAGCGGGGGCCAACGTCCTGACTTTC. Translating it yields CASSRAGANVLTF.

This rearrangement joins TRBV6-2 or TRBV6-3 to TRBJ1-1; D remains ambiguous. CDR1 and CDR2 from the germline V gene are MNHEY and SVGEGT. The CDR3 is 12 amino acids. V was shortened by 5 bases and J by 7 bases, with 11 bases between the two germline ends. The CDR3 coding sequence is TGTGCCAGCAGTCGTGAGGGCTTTGAAGCTTTCTTT. This gives the protein CASSREGFEAFF.

The rearrangement joins TRBV6-1 to TRBJ2-2, with TRBD2 matching over 7 bases. CDR3 size: 16 residues. Germline assignment: CDR1 MNHNS and CDR2 SASEGT. V gave up 1 base and J gave up 6 bases; unmatched junction bases: 8. CDR3 bases: TGTGCCAGCAGTGAAGTTGTCGGCGGGAGCGCCGGGGAGCTGTTTTTT. Translated: CASSEVVGGSAGELFF.

J is TRBJ1-1 and V is TRBV7-8; D gene ambiguous. The germline gives CDR1 SGHVS, CDR2 FQNEAQ. The CDR3 length is 16 residues. With 1 base removed from V and 0 bases from J, the gap between germline ends came to 12 bases. CDR3 residues: CASSLGGKVMNTEAFF. The CDR3 coding sequence is TGTGCCAGCAGCTTAGGAGGGAAGGTGATGAACACTGAAGCTTTCTTT.